The next 11 T cell receptor beta chains were all read from a single sample in a study of PD-1 blockade in classical Hodgkin lymphoma. Each patient's relapse followed autologous stem cell transplantation, and brentuximab vedotin exposure varied. Clones were sequenced by immunoSEQ multiplex PCR, and TCRdb holds only the in-frame ones, with some missing. The sample consists of over 60,000 clones, about 70% of them appearing once. The starting material was peripheral blood mononuclear cells (PBMCs), obtained before the second cycle of nivolumab. These receptors all come from a human donor with classical Hodgkin lymphoma.

The chain links TRBV6-5 to TRBJ1-2; unclear D gene. The germline V gene encodes CDR1 MNHEY and CDR2 SVGAGI. Trimming stripped 5 bases from V and 1 base from J, with 8 bases between. The CDR3 sequence is 13 residues long. The CDR3 sequence: CASSLGVNYGYTF. The CDR3 nucleotides are TGTGCCAGCAGTCTTGGGGTTAACTATGGCTACACCTTC.

This rearrangement joins TRBV10-1 to TRBJ2-3, with TRBD2 identical over 10 bases. This CDR3 is 15 amino acids long. Germline CDR1 is WNHNN and CDR2 is SYGVQD (reference sequence). J gave up 5 bases and V 5 bases, and 7 bases lay outside the gene matches. The CDR3 spells CASSPSGGAGDTQYF. The CDR3 DNA is TGCGCCAGCAGTCCAAGCGGGGGGGCCGGAGATACGCAGTATTTT.

The rearrangement uses TRBV11-2 and TRBJ2-1; D could derive from TRBD1 or TRBD2 (9 bases each). CDR3 size: 17 residues. V gave up 1 base and J gave up 4 bases, with 17 bases separating them. Germline V lookup: CDR1 SGHAT, CDR2 FQNNGV. The CDR3 bases are TGTGCCAGCAGCTTAGGATCTAGCGGGACAGGGTACAATGAGCAGTTCTTC. It is translated as CASSLGSSGTGYNEQFF.

The chain is built from TRBV28 and TRBJ1-1; D gene uncertain. The CDR3 is 12 residues long. V was trimmed by 6 bases and J by 3 bases, leaving 8 bases between them. CDR1 MDHEN and CDR2 SYDVKM come from the germline V gene. This CDR3 reads CASSPRDTEAFF. In nucleotides, the CDR3 is TGTGCCAGCAGCCCTAGGGACACTGAAGCTTTCTTT.

The CDR3 DNA is TGTGCCAGCAGCGTCGGACTATTCTACGAGCAGTACTTC. Translating it yields CASSVGLFYEQYF. The chain combines TRBV2 with TRBJ2-7, with D perhaps matching TRBD2 (6 bases). V lost 6 bases and J lost 3, with 12 bases in between. The CDR3 is made up of 13 amino acids. The germline V gene has CDR1 SNHLY and CDR2 FYNNEI.

V gene TRBV5-1 combines with J gene TRBJ2-1; 9 bases agree with TRBD2. V dropped 1 base and J dropped 5; count of bases not matched to a gene: 10. Germline CDR1 and CDR2: SGHRS and YFSETQ. CDR3 length: 17 amino acids. The CDR3 protein is CASSLLVAGVSDNEQFF. In nucleotides, the CDR3 is TGCGCCAGCAGCTTGTTAGTAGCGGGAGTGTCGGACAATGAGCAGTTCTTC.

The chain has TRBV6-1 and TRBJ2-7; D may correspond to TRBD1 or TRBD2 (5 bases each). V lost 11 bases and J 4 bases, leaving 18 bases between the germline ends. The germline V gene encodes CDR1 MNHNS and CDR2 SASEGT. CDR3 length: 13 residues. CDR3 in DNA: TGTGCCTGTCACTCACCGGGACGATACGAGCAGTACTTC. Translation: CACHSPGRYEQYF.

The rearrangement uses TRBV7-2 and TRBJ1-5; D is possibly TRBD1 (6 bases). Trimming stripped 3 bases from V and 9 bases from J, with 18 bases between. The CDR3 extends over 15 amino acids. Germline V CDR1 and CDR2: SGHTA, FQGNSA. Here the CDR3 reads CASSLEGGGLAPQHF. The CDR3 DNA is TGTGCCAGCAGCTTGGAGGGGGGGGGTTTAGCGCCCCAGCATTTT.

The rearrangement uses TRBV30 and TRBJ1-1; D call uncertain. The CDR3 is 15 residues long. Germline CDR1 is GTSNPN and CDR2 is SVGIG (reference sequence). V shed 6 bases and J shed 0 bases, with 17 bases lying between them. The CDR3 here is CACSVLLTVNTEAFF. CDR3 coding DNA: TGTGCCTGCTCCGTCCTATTAACAGTGAACACTGAAGCTTTCTTT.

This chain uses TRBV5-6 with TRBJ1-5, with D uncertain. This CDR3 has 15 residues. Per germline, CDR1 SGHDT and CDR2 YYEEEE. The ends were cut back, 1 base at V and 4 bases at J, with 12 bases in the middle. Here the CDR3 reads CASSLWQVPNQPQHF. CDR3 sequence (DNA): TGTGCCAGCAGCTTGTGGCAGGTTCCTAATCAGCCCCAGCATTTT.

The rearrangement uses TRBV11-2 and TRBJ2-7, with D possibly being TRBD2 (5 bases). Trimming took 5 bases from V and 6 from J, leaving 14 bases between them. The CDR3 covers 13 residues. Germline assignment: CDR1 SGHAT and CDR2 FQNNGV. DNA of the CDR3: TGTGCCAGCAGCCCCCGGACTTTTGGCGAGCAGTACTTC. This translates into CASSPRTFGEQYF.